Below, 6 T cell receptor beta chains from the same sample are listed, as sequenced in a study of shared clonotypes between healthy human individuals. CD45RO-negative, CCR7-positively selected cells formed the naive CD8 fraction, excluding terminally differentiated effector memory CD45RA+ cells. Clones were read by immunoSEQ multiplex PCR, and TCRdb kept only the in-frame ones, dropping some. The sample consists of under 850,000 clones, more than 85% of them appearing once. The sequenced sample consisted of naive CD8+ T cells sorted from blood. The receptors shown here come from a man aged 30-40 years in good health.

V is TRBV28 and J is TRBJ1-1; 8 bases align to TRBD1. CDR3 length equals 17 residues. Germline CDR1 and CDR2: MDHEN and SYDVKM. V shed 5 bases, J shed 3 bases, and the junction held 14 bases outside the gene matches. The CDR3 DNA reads TGTGCCAGCAGTCCTAGGACAGGGACTACCCAGGACACTGAAGCTTTCTTT. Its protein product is CASSPRTGTTQDTEAFF.

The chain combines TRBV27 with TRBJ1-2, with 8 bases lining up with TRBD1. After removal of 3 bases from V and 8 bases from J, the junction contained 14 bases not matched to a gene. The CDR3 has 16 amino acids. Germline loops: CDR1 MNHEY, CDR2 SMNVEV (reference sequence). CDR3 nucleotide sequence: TGTGCCAGCAGTTTCCACCGATCCGGACAGGGTGAAGGCTACACCTTC. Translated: CASSFHRSGQGEGYTF.

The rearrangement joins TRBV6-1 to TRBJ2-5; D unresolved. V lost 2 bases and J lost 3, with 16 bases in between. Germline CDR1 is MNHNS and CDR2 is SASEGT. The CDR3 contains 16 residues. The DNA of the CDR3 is TGTGCCAGCAGTGAATGGGCCGCATCCATCAAAGAGACCCAGTACTTC. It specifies CASSEWAASIKETQYF.

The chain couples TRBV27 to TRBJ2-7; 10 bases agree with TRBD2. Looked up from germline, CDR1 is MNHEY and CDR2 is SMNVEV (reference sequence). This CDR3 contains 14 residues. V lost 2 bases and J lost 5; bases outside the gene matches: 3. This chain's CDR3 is CASSLTAGGHEQYF. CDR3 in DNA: TGTGCCAGCAGTTTAACAGCGGGAGGGCACGAGCAGTACTTC.

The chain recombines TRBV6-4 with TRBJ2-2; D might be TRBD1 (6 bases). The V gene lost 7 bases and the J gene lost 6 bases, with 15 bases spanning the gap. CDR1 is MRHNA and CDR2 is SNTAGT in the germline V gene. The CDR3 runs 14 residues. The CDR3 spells CASKAGEYAGELFF. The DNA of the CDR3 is TGTGCCAGCAAAGCAGGGGAATATGCCGGGGAGCTGTTTTTT.

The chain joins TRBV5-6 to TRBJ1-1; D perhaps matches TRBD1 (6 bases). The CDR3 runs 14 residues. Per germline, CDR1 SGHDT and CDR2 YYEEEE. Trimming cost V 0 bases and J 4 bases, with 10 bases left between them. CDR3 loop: CASSLAGVRTEAFF. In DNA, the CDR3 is TGTGCCAGCAGCTTGGCAGGGGTTCGCACTGAAGCTTTCTTT.